The next 12 T cell receptor beta chains were all read from a single sample in a study of cytomegalovirus exposure and HLA in healthy donors. Clones were sequenced by immunoSEQ multiplex PCR, and TCRdb holds only the in-frame ones, with some missing. The table includes approximately 120,000 clones, roughly 90% detected once. The material sequenced was PBMCs. These receptor sequences come from a woman in her late teens or twenties in good health and CMV-seronegative.

A few counts support this clone. This chain connects TRBV9 to TRBJ2-7, with D perhaps matching TRBD2 (5 bases). Per the germline V gene, CDR1 is SGDLS and CDR2 is YYNGEE. V lost 1 base to trimming and J lost 6 bases, with 14 bases between them. CDR3 length equals 14 residues. In nucleotides, the CDR3 is TGTGCCAGCAGCGTACGGGAAGGATGGGCCGAGCAGTACTTC. Translation: CASSVREGWAEQYF.

CDR3: CASTLDRELFF. CDR3 coding DNA: TGTGCCAGCACCCTAGACCGGGAGCTGTTTTTT. The chain has TRBV6-6 and TRBJ2-2, with no clear D. V was pared by 7 bases and J by 9 bases, with 9 bases between. Germline lookup yields CDR1 MNHNY and CDR2 SVGAGI (reference sequence). This CDR3 spans 11 amino acids.

The rearrangement links TRBV6-4 to TRBJ2-2; a possible D gene is TRBD2 (7 bases). CDR1 is MRHNA and CDR2 is SNTAGT in the germline V gene. The length of the CDR3 is 16 residues. Trimming shortened V by 4 bases and J by 3 bases, and 15 bases separated the two germline ends. CDR3 in DNA: TGTGCCAGCAGTGCCCTTCGGGGGGCGGACACCGGGGAGCTGTTTTTT. Its translation: CASSALRGADTGELFF.

The chain uses TRBV28 and TRBJ1-2; perhaps TRBD1 as D (5 bases). Deletions cut 8 bases from V and 8 bases from J, with 21 bases between. The CDR3 has 14 amino acids. Germline V gene lookup returns CDR1 MDHEN and CDR2 SYDVKM. The CDR3 is CASGTSRVLDGYTF. As DNA, the CDR3 is TGTGCCAGCGGAACGAGCAGGGTGCTTGACGGCTACACCTTC.

The gene calls are TRBV6-5 and TRBJ2-2; D is ambiguous. V was pared by 3 bases and J by 0 bases, with 8 bases between. From germline, CDR1 is MNHEY and CDR2 SVGAGI. This CDR3 contains 15 residues. CDR3 coding DNA: TGTGCCAGCAGTTATATGGCGGCGAACACCGGGGAGCTGTTTTTT. This translates into CASSYMAANTGELFF.

This sequence joins TRBV2 and TRBJ2-7, with 9 nucleotides matching TRBD2. With 6 bases clipped from V and 3 bases from J, the junction kept 6 bases outside the gene matches. The V gene's germline CDR1 is SNHLY and CDR2 FYNNEI. CDR3 length equals 14 residues. The CDR3: CASRGGTSLYEQYF. The CDR3 region has the DNA TGTGCCAGCAGGGGCGGGACTAGCCTCTACGAGCAGTACTTC. The entire variable domain, with the rest obtained from reference TRBV2 and TRBJ2-7, is as follows: EPEVTQTPSHQVTQMGQEVILRCVPISNHLYFYWYRQILGQKVEFLVSFYNNEISEKSEIFDDQFSVERPDGSNFTLKIRSTKLEDSAMYFCASRGGTSLYEQYFGPGTRLTVT.

The CDR3 DNA reads TGTGCCAGCAGTTACTACCGGGACAGGGGATTCGGCGAGCAGTACTTC. This encodes CASSYYRDRGFGEQYF. This chain links TRBV9 with TRBJ2-7, with 10 bases that match TRBD1. This CDR3 spans 16 amino acids. The V gene's germline CDR1 is SGDLS and CDR2 YYNGEE. V was pared by 5 bases and J by 6 bases, with 14 bases of the junction left unmatched.

V gene TRBV19 combines with J gene TRBJ2-7; D gene ambiguous. The CDR3 spans 16 residues. Trimming took off 3 bases at V and 2 bases at J, with 17 bases between the two ends. CDR1 is LNHDA and CDR2 is SQIVND in the germline V gene (reference sequence). The chain's CDR3 is CASSMTSRPYTYEQYF. CDR3 nucleotide sequence: TGTGCCAGTAGTATGACGTCTAGACCCTATACCTACGAGCAGTACTTC.

V usage is TRBV2 and J usage is TRBJ2-7; 7 bases are a match to TRBD1. The V gene end was trimmed by 5 bases and the J gene end by 5 bases; junction bases not matched to a gene: 6. This CDR3 contains 13 residues. Looked up from germline, CDR1 is SNHLY and CDR2 is FYNNEI. Here the CDR3 reads CASSNRGRDEQYF. CDR3 DNA: TGTGCCAGCAGTAACAGGGGCAGAGACGAGCAGTACTTC.

CDR3 DNA: TGTGCCAGCAGCTCTCAGGTGGGAGTCCAAGAGACCCAGTACTTC. Protein sequence: CASSSQVGVQETQYF. This sequence joins TRBV7-2 and TRBJ2-5, with a tentative D call TRBD2 (5 bases). V was trimmed by 4 bases and J by 1 base, leaving 13 bases between them. This CDR3 has 15 residues. Germline CDR1 SGHTA, CDR2 FQGNSA. The variable domain in full, completed from reference TRBV7-2 and TRBJ2-5, reads GAGVSQSPSNKVTEKGKDVELRCDPISGHTALYWYRQSLGQGLEFLIYFQGNSAPDKSGLPSDRFSAERTGGSVSTLTIQRTQQEDSAVYLCASSSQVGVQETQYFGPGTRLLVL.

This clone is medium-sized in the sample. The chain recombines TRBV6-4 with TRBJ2-3; D is possibly TRBD1 (6 bases). Germline V lookup: CDR1 MRHNA, CDR2 SNTAGT. The germline V and J ends were trimmed by 5 bases and 2 bases, with 11 bases remaining between them. This CDR3 is 14 amino acids long. The CDR3, as DNA: TGTGCCAGCAGTAGTAACAGGGACACAGATACGCAGTATTTT. This translates into CASSSNRDTDTQYF.

The chain joins TRBV4-1 to TRBJ1-3, with a weak D call TRBD1 (6 bases). Germline-derived CDR1 and CDR2 are MGHRA and YSYEKL. The CDR3 sequence is 15 residues long. Trimming pared 11 bases from V and 0 bases from J, leaving 17 bases between. The chain's CDR3 is CAGQRTVGSGNTIYF. The CDR3 DNA is TGCGCCGGACAGAGGACTGTCGGCTCTGGAAACACCATATATTTT.